This entry features one T cell receptor (beta chain) sequence. The target of this receptor is not known. The input lacks base qualities; no much larger clone sits a single base away. The data are from a study of CD8+CD57+ T cells in acquired aplastic anemia (dated 2018 in TCRdb). Regarding the study in general: Extracted DNA from sorted CD4+ and CD8+ cells averaged around 3.3 ug, ranging from roughly 0.17 to 27.4 ug. An average of approximately 10 million reads for CD4+ cells and approximately 11 million reads for CD8+ cells was obtained from healthy donor samples.

In the study, sorted CD4+ and CD8+ blood T cells from patients with severe aplastic anemia and from healthy subjects underwent deep sequencing of TCR repertoires. Ficoll-Paque density gradient centrifugation was used to isolate peripheral blood mononuclear cells. Before DNA extraction, CD4+ and CD8+ T cells were sorted with FACS or magnetic beads. Genomic DNA was used as template for profiling of TCR beta VDJ combinations and CDR3 sequences. An Illumina HiSeq 2000 was used for TCR repertoire sequencing. The original pipeline was this. Repertoire assessment relied on Simpson's diversity index, CDR3 size and DJ length profiles, and TRBV/TRBJ rearrangement plots. The most abundant DNA sequence in the deep sequencing data was defined as the immunodominant clone. CDR3 amino acid sequences were checked for sharing across subjects and were also compared against the VDJdb database and published repertoires. TCRdb took the public reads, trimmed them with fastp at Q25, ran MiXCR for clone calling and kept in-frame beta chains. CDR3 protein duplicates are merged, each entry listing the most common genes and DNA. V and J calls and clone size were set by TCRdb, not the authors. For this sample the table gives tens of thousands of distinct CDR3 sequences, of which roughly 77% were detected only once. Of the sample, approximately 24% is held by the ten largest clones.

The research as a whole found: No significant difference in CD8+ Simpson's diversity was found between patients and healthy controls (P=0.060). Although 25 to 30 CD8+ CDR3 sequences were shared by patients and controls, these sequences appeared highly expressed in patients and within the immunodominant clones of patients.

Germline trimming amounts to 6 bases on V and 1 base on J, with 10 as the count of junction bases outside the gene matches. Inclusive of the bounding cysteine and phenylalanine, the CDR3 is 16 residues long. Here the CDR3 DNA is all that survives: 48 bases in frame from base 1. The germline V gene gives CDR1 as SGHVS and CDR2 as FQNEAQ. The sequence was obtained from a human donor in good health, serving as a control. The chain joins TRBV7-8 to TRBJ1-1; 8 of the junction bases match TRBD1. Sequencing input: sorted CD4+, CD8+, or CD8+CD57+ T cells (not recorded which) from PBMCs. CDR3 sequence: CASSPRDRLRNTEAFF. The DNA sequence follows: TGTGCCAGCAGTCCCCGGGACAGGTTGAGGAACACTGAAGCTTTCTTT. The CDR3, completed at both ends by the reference TRBV7-8 and TRBJ1-1 genes, gives the full variable domain GAGVSQSPRYKVAKRGQDVALRCDPISGHVSLFWYQQALGQGPEFLTYFQNEAQLDKSGLPSDRFFAERPEGSVSTLKIQRTQQEDSAVYLCASSPRDRLRNTEAFFGQGTRLTVV.